This TCR beta chain emerged from a study of cytomegalovirus exposure and HLA in healthy donors. A word on this clone: Other DNA sequences of this sample code for an identical CDR3.

PCR used 60 Vbeta primers and 13 Jbeta primers. The protocol was immunoSEQ multiplex PCR, while the TCRdb copy is restricted to in-frame clones and leaves out a portion. Its listing shows about 160,000 clones. Trimming took 1 base from V and 8 from J, leaving 5 bases between them. The CDR3 is 11 amino acids. CDR1 SGHTA and CDR2 FQGNSA come from the germline V gene. Sequenced material: PBMCs. This rearrangement joins TRBV7-2 to TRBJ1-1; D gene ambiguous. This TCR derives from a woman between 55 and 75 years old in good health and CMV-seronegative. The CDR3 loop is CASSLVREAFF. CDR3 bases: TGTGCCAGCAGCTTAGTCAGAGAAGCTTTCTTT.